This T cell receptor (beta chain) was sequenced in a study of PD-1 blockade in classical Hodgkin lymphoma. General study points: Unlike CD8+ TCR diversity, which did not rise significantly by C4D1, CD4+ TCR diversity did. Reasons behind the repertoire differences stay unclear, perhaps disease activity or earlier therapy. Nivolumab initiation under 1 year post-ASCT meant exclusion.

The protocol was immunoSEQ multiplex PCR, while the TCRdb copy is restricted to in-frame clones and leaves out a portion. The data hold 8,000 to 9,000 clones, with 80% to 85% observed a single time. Germline CDR1 reads MRHNA; CDR2 reads SNTAGT. Trimming left V 4 bases short and J 2 bases short, with 9 bases between. The CDR3 is 14 amino acids. About this clone itself: Its antigen is unidentified.

Relapse after autologous stem cell transplantation occurred in every patient, and brentuximab vedotin exposure varied. Using magnetic negative selection, the CD4+ T cells were separated out of thawed PBMCs. Classification of best responses gave complete response, partial response or progressive disease. Sequenced here: CD4+ T cells from blood, sampled at baseline. The receptor's source is a human donor with classical Hodgkin lymphoma. The rearrangement links TRBV6-4 to TRBJ2-1; D is possibly TRBD1 or TRBD2 (6 bases each). The CDR3 nucleotides are TGTGCCAGCAGTGCGGGGGCCACCTACAATGAGCAGTTCTTC. Translated, it gives CASSAGATYNEQFF.